This TCR beta chain was captured in a study of cytomegalovirus exposure and HLA in healthy donors. For the study at large: Within an early data release were about 85 million unique TCRs drawn from HLA-typed donors. Findings and limits, study-wide: The authors judged a highly shared variant cluster likely a sequencing artifact. Reports indicate that TCR beta sequences accurately predicted the HLA-A and HLA-B alleles of most subjects.

With respect to this clone: Antigen specificity is unknown.

Amplification used 60 Vbeta primers and 13 Jbeta primers. Generated by immunoSEQ multiplex PCR, the TCRdb table keeps only in-frame clones and is missing some. The table lists 150,000 to 180,000 clones, 80% of them singletons. Germline V CDR1 and CDR2: PRHDT, FYEKMQ (reference sequence). V lost 5 bases and J 3 bases, leaving 17 bases between the germline ends. This CDR3 has 15 amino acids. V gene TRBV13 combines with J gene TRBJ2-7, with TRBD1 as a possible D gene (6 bases). This TCR derives from a man aged 30 to 39 in good health and CMV-seropositive. Sequencing was carried out using PBMCs. The CDR3 DNA follows: TGTGCCAGCAGCCGTGGAACAGGGAGAGGCTACGAGCAGTACTTC. This codes for CASSRGTGRGYEQYF.